The following is a T cell receptor (beta chain) sequence with its context. The data are from a study of regulatory T cells in long-lasting Graves disease. CDR3 length: 15 amino acids. Losses at the gene ends were 0 bases for V and 1 base for J; bases not matched to a gene: 4. Germline V lookup: CDR1 SGHDT, CDR2 YYEEEE. Arm-PCR of CDR3 regions and iRepertoire HTBI primers were the basis on which TCR beta libraries were built. TCRdb reprocessed the multiplex PCR reads via MiXCR and lists one record per CDR3 protein. This sample has a few hundred thousand distinct CDR3 sequences; roughly 15% occur once, and the top ten carry around 20%. Time point here: newly diagnosed GD, antithyroid drugs for less than 3 months. With RNA extracted from PBMCs as input, the TCR library was made. The authors diagnosed Graves' disease using American Thyroid Association guidelines. These same data were also listed under a study on T cells in Graves' hyperthyroidism and ophthalmopathy. Per that paper: The model anticipated ophthalmopathy a median about six months pre-onset.

This material consisted of peripheral blood mononuclear cells (PBMCs), taken at new diagnosis, from a patient treated with antithyroid drugs. The V and J genes are TRBV5-6 and TRBJ2-7; TRBD1 aligns across 7 bases. The sequence came from a woman between 18 and 29 years old with Graves disease. This CDR3 reads CASSLVGDSSYEQYF. The CDR3 DNA reads TGTGCCAGCAGCTTGGTTGGGGACAGTTCCTACGAGCAGTACTTC.